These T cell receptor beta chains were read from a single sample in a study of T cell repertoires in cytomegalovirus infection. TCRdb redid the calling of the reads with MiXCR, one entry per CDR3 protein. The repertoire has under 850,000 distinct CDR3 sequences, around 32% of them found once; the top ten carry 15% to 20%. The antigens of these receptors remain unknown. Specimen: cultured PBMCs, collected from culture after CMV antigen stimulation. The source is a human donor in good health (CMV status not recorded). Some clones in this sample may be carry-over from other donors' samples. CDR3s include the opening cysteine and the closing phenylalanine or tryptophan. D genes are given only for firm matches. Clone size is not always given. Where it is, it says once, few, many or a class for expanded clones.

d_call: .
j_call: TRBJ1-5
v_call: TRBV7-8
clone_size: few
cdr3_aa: CASSFTVRGIQPQHF
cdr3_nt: TGTGCCAGCAGCTTTACGGTAAGGGGCATTCAGCCCCAGCATTTT

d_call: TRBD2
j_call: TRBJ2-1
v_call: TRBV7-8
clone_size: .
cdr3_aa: CASSLAPGSSGPRNEQFF
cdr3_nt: TGTGCCAGCAGCTTAGCCCCTGGCAGTAGCGGGCCTCGAAATGAGCAGTTCTTC

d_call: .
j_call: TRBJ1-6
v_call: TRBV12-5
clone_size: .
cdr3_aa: CASGLFPYGGYNSPLHF
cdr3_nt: TGTGCTAGTGGTTTGTTCCCCTATGGGGGGTACAATTCACCCCTCCACTTT

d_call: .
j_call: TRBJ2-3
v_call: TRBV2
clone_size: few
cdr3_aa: CAFGGRGTSTDTQYF
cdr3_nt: TGTGCCTTCGGAGGCCGGGGAACTAGCACAGATACGCAGTATTTT

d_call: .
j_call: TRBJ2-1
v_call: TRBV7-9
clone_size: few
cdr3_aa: CASSLYGGMSNEQFF
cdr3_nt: TGTGCCAGCAGCTTATACGGGGGAATGTCGAATGAGCAGTTCTTC

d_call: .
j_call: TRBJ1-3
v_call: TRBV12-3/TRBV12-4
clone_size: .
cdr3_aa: CASSPHRDPTYSGNTIYF
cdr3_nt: TGTGCCAGCAGTCCACACAGGGATCCCACATACTCTGGAAACACCATATATTTT

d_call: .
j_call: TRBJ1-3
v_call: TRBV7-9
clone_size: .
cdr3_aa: CASSQPDSLSGNTIYF
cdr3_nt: TGTGCCAGCAGCCAACCCGACAGCTTGTCTGGAAACACCATATATTTT

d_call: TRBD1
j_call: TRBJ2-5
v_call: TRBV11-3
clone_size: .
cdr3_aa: CASSRDRGWTQYF
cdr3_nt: TGTGCCAGCAGTCGCGACAGGGGTTGGACCCAGTACTTC

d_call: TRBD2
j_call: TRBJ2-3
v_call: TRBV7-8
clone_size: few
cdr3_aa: CASSLWGREQDTQYF
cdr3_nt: TGTGCCAGCAGCTTATGGGGGAGGGAGCAAGATACGCAGTATTTT

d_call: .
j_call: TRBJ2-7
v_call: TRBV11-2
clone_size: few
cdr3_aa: CASSFLTTYEQYF
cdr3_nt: TGTGCCAGCAGCTTTCTCACTACCTACGAGCAGTACTTC

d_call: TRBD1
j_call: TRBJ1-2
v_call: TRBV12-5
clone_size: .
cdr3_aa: CASGLGTAGYTF
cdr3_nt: TGTGCTAGTGGTCTCGGGACAGCTGGCTACACCTTC

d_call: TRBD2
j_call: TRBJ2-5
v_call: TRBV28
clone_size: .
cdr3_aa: CASKRGGRTQETQYF
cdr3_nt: TGTGCCAGCAAACGGGGGGGGCGGACACAAGAGACCCAGTACTTC

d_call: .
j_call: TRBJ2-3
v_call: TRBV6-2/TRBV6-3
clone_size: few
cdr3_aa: CASGSRDFTDTQYF
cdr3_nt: TGTGCCAGCGGCTCGCGGGACTTCACAGATACGCAGTATTTT

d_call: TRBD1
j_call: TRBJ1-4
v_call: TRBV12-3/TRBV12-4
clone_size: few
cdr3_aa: CASSYPGGEKLFF
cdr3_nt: TGTGCCAGCAGTTACCCAGGGGGAGAAAAACTGTTTTTT

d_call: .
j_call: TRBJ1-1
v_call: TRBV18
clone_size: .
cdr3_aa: CASSPDGNREAFF
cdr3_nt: TGTGCCAGCTCACCAGACGGGAACAGGGAAGCTTTCTTT

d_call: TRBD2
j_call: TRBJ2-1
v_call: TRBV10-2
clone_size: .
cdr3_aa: CASSASGSGQQFF
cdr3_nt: TGCGCCAGCAGTGCAAGCGGGAGTGGCCAGCAGTTCTTC

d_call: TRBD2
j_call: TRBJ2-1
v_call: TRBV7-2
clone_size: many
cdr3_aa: CASSLALAVNYNEQFF
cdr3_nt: TGTGCCAGCAGCTTAGCTCTAGCGGTAAACTACAATGAGCAGTTCTTC

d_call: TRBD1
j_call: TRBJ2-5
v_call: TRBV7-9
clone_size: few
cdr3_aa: CASSRQGATNQYF
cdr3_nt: TGTGCCAGCAGCCGACAGGGGGCCACGAACCAGTACTTC

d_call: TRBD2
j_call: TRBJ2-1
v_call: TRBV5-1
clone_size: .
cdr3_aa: CASSSRLAGGPGAPNEQFF
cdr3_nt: TGCGCCAGCAGCTCCCGACTAGCGGGGGGGCCCGGTGCCCCCAATGAGCAGTTCTTC

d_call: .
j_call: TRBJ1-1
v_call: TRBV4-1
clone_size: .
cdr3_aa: CASSQADHRVMNTEAFF
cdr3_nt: TGCGCCAGCAGCCAAGCCGACCACAGGGTGATGAACACTGAAGCTTTCTTT

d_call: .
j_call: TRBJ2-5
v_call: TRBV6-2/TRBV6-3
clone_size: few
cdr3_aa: CASSYSAPGRPQETQYF
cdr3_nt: TGTGCCAGCAGTTACTCGGCTCCAGGACGGCCCCAAGAGACCCAGTACTTC

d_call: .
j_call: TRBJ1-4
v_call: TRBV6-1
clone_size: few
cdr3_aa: CASSGSVAALNEKLFF
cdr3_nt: TGTGCCAGCAGTGGGTCCGTAGCAGCTCTGAATGAAAAACTGTTTTTT

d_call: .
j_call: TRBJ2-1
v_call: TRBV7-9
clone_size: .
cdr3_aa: CASSSFSALDEQFF
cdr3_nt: TGTGCCAGCAGCTCCTTCTCTGCGCTAGATGAGCAGTTCTTC

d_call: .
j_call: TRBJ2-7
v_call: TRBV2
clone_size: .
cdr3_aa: CASRETGLSGEQYF
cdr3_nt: TGTGCCAGCAGGGAGACAGGACTTTCGGGGGAGCAGTACTTC

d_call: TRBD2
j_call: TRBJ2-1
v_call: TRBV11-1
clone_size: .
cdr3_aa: CASSRHSGGDYEQFF
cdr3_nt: TGTGCCAGCAGCCGCCATAGCGGGGGAGACTATGAGCAGTTCTTC

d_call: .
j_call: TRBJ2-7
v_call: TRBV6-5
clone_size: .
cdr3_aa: CASRSTRYEQYF
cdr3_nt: TGTGCCAGCAGATCCACTAGGTACGAGCAGTACTTC

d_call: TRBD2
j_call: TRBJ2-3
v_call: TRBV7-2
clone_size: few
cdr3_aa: CASSLGLAGGGGGSTDTQYF
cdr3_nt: TGTGCCAGCAGCCTCGGACTAGCGGGAGGGGGGGGGGGTTCCACAGATACGCAGTATTTT

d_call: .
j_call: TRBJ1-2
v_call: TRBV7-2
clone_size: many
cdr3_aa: CASSSRLRGGYGGYTF
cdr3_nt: TGTGCCAGCAGCTCACGCCTCCGTGGAGGGTATGGCGGCTACACCTTC